The 8 T cell receptor beta chains reported below all come from one sample, sequenced in a study of OX40 agonist ivuxolimab in advanced cancers. The table came from immunoSEQ multiplex PCR; TCRdb's copy has only in-frame clones and leaves some out. The repertoire has some 97,000 clones, approximately 91% of them found once; the top ten carry around 0.16%. This sample comprised CD4+ or CD8+ T cells sorted from blood, obtained in a trial of the OX40 agonist ivuxolimab. These receptors originate from an adult with an advanced solid tumor such as melanoma, head and neck, liver or kidney cancer.

The V and J genes are TRBV5-1 and TRBJ2-1; TRBD2 is a possible D gene (5 bases). The CDR3 consists of 16 residues. V was cut by 0 bases and J by 0 bases, with 10 bases left in between. Per germline, CDR1 SGHRS and CDR2 YFSETQ. In nucleotides, the CDR3 is TGCGCCAGCAGCTTGGGGACTCGTAGCTCCTACAATGAGCAGTTCTTC. It yields the protein CASSLGTRSSYNEQFF.

V gene TRBV9 combines with J gene TRBJ1-2; TRBD1 might be the D (5 bases). The germline gives CDR1 SGDLS, CDR2 YYNGEE. Trimming stripped 0 bases from V and 3 bases from J, with 12 bases between. The CDR3 has 15 residues. CDR3 bases: TGTGCCAGCAGCGTAGGGCGAGGGGAGGACTATGGCTACACCTTC. Translated, it gives CASSVGRGEDYGYTF.

The J gene is TRBJ2-1, the V gene TRBV28; TRBD2 agrees at 10 bases. This CDR3 comprises 18 residues. Germline values: CDR1 MDHEN, CDR2 SYDVKM. Trimming took 3 bases from V and 2 from J; bases not matched to a gene: 10. CDR3 DNA: TGTGCCAGCAGTTTCCCATCGAGGACTAGCGGAGCCTACAATGAGCAGTTCTTC. Its translation is CASSFPSRTSGAYNEQFF.

V gene TRBV19 combines with J gene TRBJ1-4; no reliable D call. The length of the CDR3 is 16 residues. V lost 5 bases and J lost 0, with 13 bases in between. CDR1 LNHDA and CDR2 SQIVND come from the germline V gene (reference sequence). This chain's CDR3 is CASSPTPVATNEKLFF. CDR3 DNA: TGTGCCAGTAGTCCGACACCGGTTGCAACTAATGAAAAACTGTTTTTT.

This chain links TRBV4-1 with TRBJ2-7; D not resolved. The germline V gene encodes CDR1 MGHRA and CDR2 YSYEKL. The CDR3 totals 15 residues. V lost 1 base, J lost 2 bases, and 12 bases lay in between. The CDR3 DNA follows: TGCGCCAGCAGCCAAGGTCCGGGCAATACCTACGAGCAGTACTTC. Its protein product is CASSQGPGNTYEQYF.

In regard to this clone: Within the sample, other DNA sequences also encode this same CDR3. The V gene is TRBV5-1, the J gene TRBJ2-7; TRBD2 might be the D (6 bases). The germline V gene has CDR1 SGHRS and CDR2 YFSETQ. V was pared by 4 bases and J by 0 bases, with 14 bases between. The CDR3 is 15 amino acids. The CDR3 region is CASSRGGDRSYEQYF. CDR3 nucleotides: TGCGCCAGCAGCCGGGGCGGGGACCGCTCCTACGAGCAGTACTTC.

The J gene is TRBJ2-5, the V gene TRBV19; D gene ambiguous. The germline V and J ends were trimmed by 4 bases and 6 bases, with 12 bases remaining between them. The CDR3 consists of 13 residues. CDR1 LNHDA and CDR2 SQIVND come from the germline V gene (reference sequence). The CDR3 is CASSTARWKTQYF. Written as DNA, the CDR3 is TGTGCCAGTAGTACCGCCCGTTGGAAGACCCAGTACTTC.

The chain has TRBV19 and TRBJ1-5, with 12 bases matching TRBD1. V lost 1 base to trimming and J lost 5 bases; unmatched junction nucleotides: 3. Germline V gene data show CDR1 as LNHDA and CDR2 as SQIVND (reference sequence). This CDR3 contains 16 residues. CDR3 amino acids: CASSIGGTGGHQPQHF. CDR3 nucleotide sequence: TGTGCCAGTAGTATAGGAGGGACAGGGGGCCATCAGCCCCAGCATTTT.